The 20 T cell receptor beta chains reported below all come from one sample, sequenced in a study of T cells in Graves' hyperthyroidism and ophthalmopathy. TCR beta CDR3 region amplification was performed from RNA transcripts. A first-round RT-PCR of the TCR CDR3 used the HTBI primer set. TCRdb called the multiplex PCR reads again in MiXCR, with one record for every CDR3 protein. The sample shows around 560,000 distinct CDR3 sequences, around 15% of them seen only once. Sequencing was performed on blood. These receptors came from a young woman with Graves' hyperthyroidism.

Turning to this clonotype: An end of the junction does not agree with germline; a read error may underlie this. This chain connects TRBV5-1 to TRBJ2-7; D may be TRBD2 (6 bases). CDR3 length: 14 residues. The germline V gene has CDR1 SGHRS and CDR2 YFSETQ. CDR3 sequence reads: CAISAPGEAAEQYF. The CDR3 DNA reads as TGTGCCATCAGTGCCCCCGGGGAGGCGGCCGAGCAGTACTTC.

This clonotype has a handful of counts. V usage is TRBV20-1 and J usage is TRBJ2-3, with 8 bases that match TRBD1. Per the germline V gene, CDR1 is DFQATT and CDR2 is SNEGSKA (reference sequence). Losses at the gene ends were 5 bases for V and 1 base for J; bases not matched to a gene: 5. The CDR3 extends over 14 amino acids. The CDR3 protein is CSAQTGVGTDTQYF. CDR3 DNA: TGCAGTGCTCAGACAGGGGTGGGCACAGATACGCAGTATTTT.

This clonotype occurred a few times. The genes are TRBV2 and TRBJ2-7; D may be TRBD1 (6 bases). This CDR3 region has 15 residues. Germline CDR1 and CDR2: SNHLY and FYNNEI. V lost 6 bases, J lost 6 bases, and 21 bases lay in between. CDR3 region: CASRGADRRLGEQYF. The CDR3, as DNA: TGTGCCAGCAGGGGGGCCGACAGACGCCTGGGCGAGCAGTACTTC.

This chain joins TRBV6-5 and TRBJ2-5; possible D gene TRBD1, 6 bases. CDR1 MNHEY and CDR2 SVGAGI come from the germline V gene. The CDR3 covers 15 residues. The ends were cut back, 4 bases at V and 5 bases at J, with 17 bases in the middle. CDR3 in DNA: TGTGCCAGCAGTTCGGCAGACAGGTCGGGGGAGACCCAGTACTTC. Translation: CASSSADRSGETQYF.

Comment on this clonotype: A read error may be the cause here, since a much bigger clone is one base away. The chain joins TRBV11-2 to TRBJ2-1; D gene uncertain. Germline V gene lookup returns CDR1 SGHAT and CDR2 FQNNGV. The length of the CDR3 is 13 residues. CDR3 coding DNA: TGTGCCAGCAGCTTAGACAATTACAATGGGCAGTTCTTC. This gives the protein CASSLDNYNGQFF.

V gene TRBV24-1 combines with J gene TRBJ1-1; D unresolved. The CDR3 runs to 13 residues. Germline-derived CDR1 and CDR2 are KGHDR and SFDVKD. V was cut by 1 base and J by 1 base, with 3 bases left in between. The CDR3 region has the DNA TGTGCCACCAGTGATTTTTGGAACACTGAAGCTTTCTTT. Translated, it gives CATSDFWNTEAFF.

This clonotype has ten or more counts. This chain links TRBV11-3 with TRBJ2-7, with D possibly TRBD1 on 6 matching bases. This CDR3 is built from 17 residues. CDR1 and CDR2 from the germline V gene are SGHNT and YENEEA. Trimming pared 5 bases from V and 1 base from J, leaving 21 bases between. The DNA of the CDR3 is TGTGCCAGCAGCCCTAGTATCGGGACATCTTTTTCCTACGAGCAGTACTTC. Translation gives CASSPSIGTSFSYEQYF.

This clonotype was seen ten or more times. This sequence joins TRBV5-1 and TRBJ2-1; perhaps TRBD2 as D (5 bases). Germline CDR1 is SGHRS and CDR2 is YFSETQ. V lost 0 bases to trimming and J lost 4 bases, with 11 bases between them. The CDR3 loop spans 15 amino acids. The CDR3 protein is CASSLGSTRYNEQFF. In DNA form, the CDR3 reads TGCGCCAGCAGCTTGGGGAGTACTAGGTACAATGAGCAGTTCTTC.

The chain joins TRBV6-1 to TRBJ2-2, with TRBD2 identical over 7 bases. Germline CDR1 MNHNS, CDR2 SASEGT. Unmatched junction bases numbered 5, after V lost 6 bases and J lost 7 bases. The CDR3 consists of 13 residues. Here the CDR3 DNA reads TGTGCCAGCAGCCCCAGGGAGGGCGGGGAGCTGTTTTTT. Protein product: CASSPREGGELFF.

This clonotype came up many times. The genes are TRBV6-1 and TRBJ2-7; 9 bases line up with TRBD1. The CDR3 has 13 residues. The V segment lost 6 bases and the J segment 2 bases; nucleotides outside the gene matches: 2. Germline V gene sequence: CDR1 MNHNS, CDR2 SASEGT. The CDR3 DNA reads as TGTGCCAGCAGAACAGGGGGCGCCTACGAGCAGTACTTC. Its protein product is CASRTGGAYEQYF.

This clonotype has ten or more counts. The chain links TRBV6-5 to TRBJ1-2; a weak D match, TRBD1 (5 bases). V was pared by 2 bases and J by 3 bases, with 13 bases between. The CDR3 has 15 residues. Germline lookup yields CDR1 MNHEY and CDR2 SVGAGI. The CDR3 here is CASSYKGPTYYGYTF. DNA for the CDR3: TGTGCCAGCAGTTACAAGGGGCCCACTTACTATGGCTACACCTTC.

This clonotype was seen repeatedly, ten times or more. This chain joins TRBV11-2 and TRBJ2-2; unclear D gene. Deletions cut 1 base from V and 4 bases from J, with 4 bases between. The CDR3 covers 13 residues. The germline gives CDR1 SGHAT, CDR2 FQNNGV. CDR3 amino acids: CASSLASTGELFF. CDR3 coding DNA: TGTGCCAGCAGCTTAGCCTCCACCGGGGAGCTGTTTTTT.

This clonotype was seen only a few times. This chain links TRBV12-3 or TRBV12-4 with TRBJ2-7, with 9 bases matching TRBD1. V shed 5 bases and J 7 bases; nucleotides not matched to a gene: 6. The CDR3 sequence is 13 residues long. CDR3 residues: CASSRDRAGEQYF. CDR3 nucleotide sequence: TGTGCCAGCAGTCGGGACAGGGCGGGGGAGCAGTACTTC.

This clonotype was counted only a few times. The genes are TRBV28 and TRBJ1-4; D uncertain. The V end was cut by 2 bases, the J end by 2 bases, with 12 bases between. CDR3 length equals 16 residues. Per the germline V gene, CDR1 is MDHEN and CDR2 is SYDVKM. DNA of the CDR3: TGTGCCAGCAGTTTAATCCGGCGGTCGACTAATGAAAAACTGTTTTTT. Protein sequence: CASSLIRRSTNEKLFF.

This clonotype was detected only a few times. The chain carries TRBV27 and TRBJ1-5; 9 bases match TRBD1. Looked up from germline, CDR1 is MNHEY and CDR2 is SMNVEV (reference sequence). This CDR3 has 17 amino acids. Unmatched junction bases numbered 9, after V lost 5 bases and J lost 1 base. CDR3 in DNA: TGTGCCAGCAGTACAGGACAGGGGATGACGAGCAATCAGCCCCAGCATTTT. Its translation is CASSTGQGMTSNQPQHF.

Many counts were recorded for this clonotype. The CDR3, as DNA: TGTGCCTGGAGTGTACGAACAGGGTGGTATCAGCCCCAGCATTTT. It specifies CAWSVRTGWYQPQHF. The V call is TRBV30, the J call TRBJ1-5; D is possibly TRBD1 (6 bases). V lost 0 bases, J lost 5 bases, and 14 bases lay in between. This CDR3 has 15 residues. Germline V gene lookup returns CDR1 GTSNPN and CDR2 SVGIG (reference sequence). Full variable domain (rest looked up from reference TRBV30 and TRBJ1-5): SQTIHQWPATLVQPVGSPLSLECTVEGTSNPNLYWYRQAAGRGLQLLFYSVGIGQISSEVPQNLSASRPQDRQFILSSKKLLLSDSGFYLCAWSVRTGWYQPQHFGDGTRLSIL.

About this clonotype itself: A much bigger clone sits one base away, suggesting this may be a read error. This chain links TRBV3-1 with TRBJ1-1; 10 bases align to TRBD1. Germline CDR1 is LGHDT and CDR2 is YNNKEL (reference sequence). CDR3 length: 15 amino acids. CDR3 in amino acids: CTSSPRDRGSTEAFF. The CDR3 bases are TGTACCAGCAGCCCTCGGGACAGGGGCTCCACTGAAGCTTTCTTT.

The sample holds many counts of this clonotype. V and J are TRBV28 and TRBJ2-3; a weak D match, TRBD1 (5 bases). From germline, CDR1 is MDHEN and CDR2 SYDVKM. Trimming stripped 5 bases from V and 2 bases from J, with 11 bases between. CDR3 length: 14 amino acids. The DNA of the CDR3 is TGTGCCAGCAGTCTGGGGCTAATCACAGATACGCAGTATTTT. Translated: CASSLGLITDTQYF.

This clonotype was seen a handful of times. V is TRBV19 and J is TRBJ1-4; D might be TRBD1 (6 bases). Trimming stripped 7 bases from V and 5 bases from J, with 17 bases between. Germline CDR1 LNHDA, CDR2 SQIVND (reference sequence). The CDR3 is 15 amino acids. DNA for the CDR3: TGTGCCAGTACCCCTCGTGGACAGAAGAATGAAAAACTGTTTTTT. Translating gives CASTPRGQKNEKLFF.

This clonotype was seen a handful of times. The CDR3, as DNA: TGTGCCAGCACCACCGGACAGGGGGCGAGGCCCCAGCATTTT. This encodes CASTTGQGARPQHF. The rearrangement links TRBV6-1 to TRBJ1-5; 11 positions match TRBD1. The CDR3 is made up of 14 amino acids. The V gene's germline CDR1 is MNHNS and CDR2 SASEGT. Unmatched junction bases numbered 8, after V lost 7 bases and J lost 9 bases.